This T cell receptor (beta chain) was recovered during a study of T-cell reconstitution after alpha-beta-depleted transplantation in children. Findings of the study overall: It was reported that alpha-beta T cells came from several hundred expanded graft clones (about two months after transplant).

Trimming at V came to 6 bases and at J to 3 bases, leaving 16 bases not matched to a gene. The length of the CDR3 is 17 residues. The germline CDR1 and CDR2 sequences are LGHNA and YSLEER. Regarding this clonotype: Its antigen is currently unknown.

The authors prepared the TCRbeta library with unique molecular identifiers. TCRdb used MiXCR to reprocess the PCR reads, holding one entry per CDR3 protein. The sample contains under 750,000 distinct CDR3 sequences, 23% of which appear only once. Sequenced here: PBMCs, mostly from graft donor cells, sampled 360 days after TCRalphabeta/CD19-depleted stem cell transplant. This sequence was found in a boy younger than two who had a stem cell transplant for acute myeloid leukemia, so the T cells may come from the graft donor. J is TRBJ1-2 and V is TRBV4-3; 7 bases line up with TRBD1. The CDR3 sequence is CASRTHRGALKDYGYTF. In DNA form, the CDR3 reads TGCGCCAGCAGGACCCACAGGGGAGCCCTTAAAGACTATGGCTACACCTTC.